This TCR beta chain came from a study of shared clonotypes between healthy human individuals. Study-level information: Used for every donor were three CD4 naive, three CD4 memory, two CD8 naive and one CD8 memory plate.

Every immunoSEQ plate was one replicate of a subset's evenly spread DNA. Method: immunoSEQ multiplex PCR; TCRdb's copy keeps in-frame clones and lacks some. The table has around 700,000 clones, just over 90% seen once. As defined, naive CD8 cells were CD45RO-negative and positively selected for CCR7, with terminally differentiated effector memory CD45RA+ cells excluded. This CDR3 contains 15 residues. Looked up from germline, CDR1 is MNHEY and CDR2 is SMNVEV (reference sequence). Trimming took 6 bases from V and 0 from J, leaving 15 bases between them. The sequence derives from a young man in good health. The rearrangement joins TRBV27 to TRBJ2-7; D is possibly TRBD2 (6 bases). Sequencing was carried out using naive CD8+ T cells sorted from blood. In DNA form, the CDR3 reads TGTGCCAGCAGCCTTAGGGGACTGGTCTCCTACGAGCAGTACTTC. It encodes CASSLRGLVSYEQYF.